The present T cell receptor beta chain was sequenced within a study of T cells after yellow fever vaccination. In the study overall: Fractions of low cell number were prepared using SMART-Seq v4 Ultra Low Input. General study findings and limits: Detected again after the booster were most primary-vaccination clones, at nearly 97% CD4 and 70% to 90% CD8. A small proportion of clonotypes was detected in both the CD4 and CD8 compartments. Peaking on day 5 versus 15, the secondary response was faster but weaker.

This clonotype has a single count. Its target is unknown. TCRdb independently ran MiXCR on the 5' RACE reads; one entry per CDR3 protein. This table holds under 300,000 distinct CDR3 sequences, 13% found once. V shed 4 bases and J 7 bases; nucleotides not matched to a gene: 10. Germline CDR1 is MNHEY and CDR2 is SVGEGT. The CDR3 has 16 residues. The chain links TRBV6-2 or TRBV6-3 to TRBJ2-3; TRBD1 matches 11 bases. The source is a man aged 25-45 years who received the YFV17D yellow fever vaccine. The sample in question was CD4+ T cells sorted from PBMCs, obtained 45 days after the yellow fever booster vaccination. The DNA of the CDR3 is TGTGCCAGCAGTTCCCTCCGGGACAGGGGGTTCAATACGCAGTATTTT. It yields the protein CASSSLRDRGFNTQYF.